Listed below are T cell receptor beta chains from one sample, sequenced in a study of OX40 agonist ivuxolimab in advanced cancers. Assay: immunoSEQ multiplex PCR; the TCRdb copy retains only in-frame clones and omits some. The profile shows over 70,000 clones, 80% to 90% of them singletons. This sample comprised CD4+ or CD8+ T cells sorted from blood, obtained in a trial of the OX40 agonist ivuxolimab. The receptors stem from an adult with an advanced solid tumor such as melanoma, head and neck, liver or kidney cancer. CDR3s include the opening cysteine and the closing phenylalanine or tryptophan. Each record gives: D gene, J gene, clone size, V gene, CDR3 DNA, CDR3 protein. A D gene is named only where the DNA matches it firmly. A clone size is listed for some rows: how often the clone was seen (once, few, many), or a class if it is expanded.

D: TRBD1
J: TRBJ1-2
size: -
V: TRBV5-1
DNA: TGCGCCAGCAGCTTGGTAACAGGGGAAGGCTACACCTTC
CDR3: CASSLVTGEGYTF

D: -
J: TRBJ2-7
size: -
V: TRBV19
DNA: TGTGCCAGTAGTAATGGCAGGGGGGCCTACGAGCAGTACTTC
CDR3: CASSNGRGAYEQYF

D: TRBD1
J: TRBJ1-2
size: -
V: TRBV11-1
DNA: TGTGCCAGCAGCCAGACAGGGGGCTTCGGGGGCTACACCTTC
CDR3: CASSQTGGFGGYTF

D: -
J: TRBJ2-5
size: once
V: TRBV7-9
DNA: TGTGCCAGCAGACGAGCTGGGATGGGAATGGAGACCCAGTACTTC
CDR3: CASRRAGMGMETQYF

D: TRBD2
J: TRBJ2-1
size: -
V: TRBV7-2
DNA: TGTGCCAGCAGCTTACGCGGGGGGCAAAACAATGAGCAGTTCTTC
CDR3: CASSLRGGQNNEQFF

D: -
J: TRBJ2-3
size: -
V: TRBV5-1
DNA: TGCGCCAGCAGCGAGGGGGGAGTCACAGATACGCAGTATTTT
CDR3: CASSEGGVTDTQYF

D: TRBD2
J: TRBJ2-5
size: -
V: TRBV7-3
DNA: TGTGCCAGCAGCTCGACTAGCGTGGGAGAGACCCAGTACTTC
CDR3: CASSSTSVGETQYF

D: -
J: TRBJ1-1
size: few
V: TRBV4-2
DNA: TGTGCCAGCAGCCAGACCATGAACACTGAAGCTTTCTTT
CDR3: CASSQTMNTEAFF

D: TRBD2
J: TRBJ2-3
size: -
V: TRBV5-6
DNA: TGTGCCAGCAGCTTGCGGCTAGCGGGGGCAACAGATACGCAGTATTTT
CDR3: CASSLRLAGATDTQYF

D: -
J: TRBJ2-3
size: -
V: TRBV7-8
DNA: TGTGCCAGCACCCCAGAGAGGCAGGGGACCACAGATACGCAGTATTTT
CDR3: CASTPERQGTTDTQYF

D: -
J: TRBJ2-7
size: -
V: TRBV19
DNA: TGTGCCAGTAGTATTGGGATCGAGCAGTACTTC
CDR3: CASSIGIEQYF

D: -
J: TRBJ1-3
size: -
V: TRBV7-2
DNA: TGTGCCAGCAGCCAGGGTCGAAACACCATATATTTT
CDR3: CASSQGRNTIYF

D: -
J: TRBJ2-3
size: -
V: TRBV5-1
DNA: TGCGCCAGCAGCTCCCGCTCCAGCCCGGCGAGGAATACGCAGTATTTT
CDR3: CASSSRSSPARNTQYF

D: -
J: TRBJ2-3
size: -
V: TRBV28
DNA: TGTGCCAGCAGTTTCTCCGTAGATACGCAGTATTTT
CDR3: CASSFSVDTQYF

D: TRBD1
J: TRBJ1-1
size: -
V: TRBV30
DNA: TGTGCCTGGAGGGACAGGGGGATGAACACTGAAGCTTTCTTT
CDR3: CAWRDRGMNTEAFF

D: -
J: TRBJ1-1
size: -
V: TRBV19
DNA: TGTGCCAGTAGTACCCGGTGGGTTCCAGCGAACACTGAAGCTTTCTTT
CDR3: CASSTRWVPANTEAFF

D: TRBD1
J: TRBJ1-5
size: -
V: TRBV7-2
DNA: TGTGCCAGCAGCGGGGGGGGGACAGTCAATCAGCCCCAGCATTTT
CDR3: CASSGGGTVNQPQHF

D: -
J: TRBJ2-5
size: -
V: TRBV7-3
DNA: TGTGCCAGCAGCTTAGGGGCTAGCTTGGACGAGACCCAGTACTTC
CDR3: CASSLGASLDETQYF

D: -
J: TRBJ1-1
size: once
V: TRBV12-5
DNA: TGTGCTAGTGGTTTGGAAGTTGGGGCTTTCTTT
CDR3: CASGLEVGAFF

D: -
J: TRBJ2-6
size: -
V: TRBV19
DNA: TGTGCCAGTAGGACTGACGCGGCCAACGTCCTGACTTTC
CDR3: CASRTDAANVLTF

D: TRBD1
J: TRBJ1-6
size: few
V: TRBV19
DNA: TGTGCCAGTAGTACAGACAGGGGACGGGATTCACCCCTCCACTTT
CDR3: CASSTDRGRDSPLHF

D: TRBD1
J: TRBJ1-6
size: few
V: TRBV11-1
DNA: TGTGCCAGCAGCTCCAGCGGGGGGACAGCACCCCTCCACTTT
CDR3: CASSSSGGTAPLHF

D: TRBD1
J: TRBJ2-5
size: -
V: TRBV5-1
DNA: TGCGCCAGCAGCACAACAGGGGTACAAGAGACCCAGTACTTC
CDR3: CASSTTGVQETQYF

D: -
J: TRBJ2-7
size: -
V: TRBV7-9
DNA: TGTGCCAGCAGCCCTGCGGTCCAGGTTACCGAGCAGTACTTC
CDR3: CASSPAVQVTEQYF

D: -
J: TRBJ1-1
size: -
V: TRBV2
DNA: TGTGCCAGCGGAAGGGAGACGGGGAACACTGAAGCTTTCTTT
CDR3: CASGRETGNTEAFF

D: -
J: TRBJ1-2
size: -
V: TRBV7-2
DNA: TGTGCCAGCAGCTTAGTTGGGAGGGCTAACTATGGCTACACCTTC
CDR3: CASSLVGRANYGYTF

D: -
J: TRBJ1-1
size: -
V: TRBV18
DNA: TGTGCCAGCTCGGACTCTGTGGACACTGAAGCTTTCTTT
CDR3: CASSDSVDTEAFF

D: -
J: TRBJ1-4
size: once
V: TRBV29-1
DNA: TGCAGCGTTGAAGATCTCGGGGCCCGGGCTAATGAAAAACTGTTTTTT
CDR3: CSVEDLGARANEKLFF

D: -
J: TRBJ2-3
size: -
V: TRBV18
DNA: TGTGCCAGCTCACCGCCTAGCACAGATACGCAGTATTTT
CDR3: CASSPPSTDTQYF

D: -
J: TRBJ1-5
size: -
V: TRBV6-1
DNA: TGTGCCAGCAGTGAAAGCAGGGTTAGCAATCAGCCCCAGCATTTT
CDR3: CASSESRVSNQPQHF

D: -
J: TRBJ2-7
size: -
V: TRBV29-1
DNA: TGCAGCGTTGAATCCGGGACCTACGAGCAGTACTTC
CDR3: CSVESGTYEQYF

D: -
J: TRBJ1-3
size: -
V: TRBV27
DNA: TGTGCCAGCAGGCGGAGGGACCACTCTGGAAACACCATATATTTT
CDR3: CASRRRDHSGNTIYF

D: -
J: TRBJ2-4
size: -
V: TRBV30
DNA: TGTGCCTGGAAAGGTTCCATCCAAAACATTCAGTACTTC
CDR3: CAWKGSIQNIQYF

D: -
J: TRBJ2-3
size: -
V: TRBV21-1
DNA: TGTGCCAGCAGCCCCCGGTGGAAGGGGGTAGATACGCAGTATTTT
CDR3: CASSPRWKGVDTQYF

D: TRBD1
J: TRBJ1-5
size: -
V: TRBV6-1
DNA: TGTGCCAGCGACAGGGGGGGGATCGATCAGCCCCAGCATTTT
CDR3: CASDRGGIDQPQHF

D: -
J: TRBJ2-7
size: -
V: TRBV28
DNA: TGTGCCAGCAGTTGGGGGGGCGGGCAAAGCTCCTACGAGCAGTACTTC
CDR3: CASSWGGGQSSYEQYF

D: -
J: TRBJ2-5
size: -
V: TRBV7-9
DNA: TGTGCCAGCAGCTTAGGAAAGGTGGAGCAGTACTTC
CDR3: CASSLGKVEQYF

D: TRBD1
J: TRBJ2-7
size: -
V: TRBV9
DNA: TGTGCCAGCAGCGGCCGGGACAGGGTCAACGAGCAGTACTTC
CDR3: CASSGRDRVNEQYF

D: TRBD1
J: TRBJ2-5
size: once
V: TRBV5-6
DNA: TGTGCCAGCAGCTTAGGGGGCCGAGAGACCCAGTACTTC
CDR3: CASSLGGRETQYF

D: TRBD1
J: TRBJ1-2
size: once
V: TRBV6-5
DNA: TGTGCCAGCAGTTTAAACCGACAGGGTGGTCTAGGCTACACCTTC
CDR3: CASSLNRQGGLGYTF

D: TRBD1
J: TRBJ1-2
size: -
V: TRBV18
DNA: TGTGCCAGCTCACCAGGGGACAGCTTCTATGGCTACACCTTC
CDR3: CASSPGDSFYGYTF